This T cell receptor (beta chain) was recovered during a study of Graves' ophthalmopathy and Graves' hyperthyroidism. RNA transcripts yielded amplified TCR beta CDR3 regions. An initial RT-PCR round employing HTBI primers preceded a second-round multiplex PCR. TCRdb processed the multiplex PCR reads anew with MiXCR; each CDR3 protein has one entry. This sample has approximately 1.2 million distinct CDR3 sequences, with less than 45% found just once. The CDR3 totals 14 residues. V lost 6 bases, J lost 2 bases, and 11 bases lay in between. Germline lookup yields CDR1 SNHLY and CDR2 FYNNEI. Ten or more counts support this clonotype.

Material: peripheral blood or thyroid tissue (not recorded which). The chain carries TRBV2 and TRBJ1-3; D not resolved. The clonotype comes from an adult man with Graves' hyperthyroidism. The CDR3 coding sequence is TGTGCCAGCAGACCTTTACGGGCTGGAAACACCATATATTTT. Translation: CASRPLRAGNTIYF.